The 10 T cell receptor beta chains below come from one sample, sequenced in a study of cytomegalovirus exposure and HLA in healthy donors. The PCR had 60 Vbeta and 13 Jbeta primers. Sequenced by immunoSEQ multiplex PCR; TCRdb stores in-frame clones only, minus some. In the table there are around 150,000 clones, about 79% of which are singletons. Specimen: PBMCs. Receptors originate from a male donor in good health and CMV-seronegative.

The genes are TRBV5-1 and TRBJ2-1, with 7 bases identical to TRBD2. This CDR3 is built from 13 residues. Germline V lookup: CDR1 SGHRS, CDR2 YFSETQ. The ends lost 1 base at V and 9 bases at J; junction bases unmatched: 4. CDR3 nucleotides: TGCGCCAGCAGCTTGCTTGGCGGGAGTGAGCAGTTCTTC. Its protein product is CASSLLGGSEQFF.

This clone has only a few counts. This chain uses TRBV5-1 with TRBJ2-7, with TRBD1 matching 7 bases. Germline V CDR1 and CDR2: SGHRS, YFSETQ. V was clipped by 4 bases and J by 0 bases; unmatched bases: 7. There are 15 residues in the CDR3. The CDR3 here is CASSPGDSISYEQYF. For the CDR3, the DNA is TGCGCCAGCAGCCCAGGGGACAGTATCTCCTACGAGCAGTACTTC.

The chain carries TRBV1 and TRBJ2-3; the tabulated D call, TRBD2, remains unverified against the DNA. TRBV1 is given as a pseudogene. CDR3 length equals 20 residues. CDR3 in amino acids: CTSSQDPHQLAGGCTDTQYF. The CDR3 DNA sequence: TGCACCAGCAGCCAAGATCCCCATCAACTAGCGGGGGGGTGCACAGATACGCAGTATTTT.

With regard to this clone: The sample contains more than one DNA sequence encoding this CDR3. The J gene is TRBJ2-1, the V gene TRBV19; no definite D call. Germline V lookup: CDR1 LNHDA, CDR2 SQIVND (reference sequence). CDR3 size: 13 residues. V dropped 5 bases and J dropped 5 bases, with 10 bases sitting between them. The CDR3: CASSWRLDNEQFF. CDR3 DNA: TGTGCCAGTAGTTGGCGGTTGGACAATGAGCAGTTCTTC.

V gene TRBV4-3 combines with J gene TRBJ2-1; no clear D gene. Deletions cut 1 base from V and 9 bases from J, with 10 bases between. This CDR3 region has 13 residues. The germline V gene encodes CDR1 LGHNA and CDR2 YSLEER. The CDR3 DNA reads TGCGCCAGCAGCCAAGTTTCCCAGTCTGAGCAGTTCTTC. Encoded protein: CASSQVSQSEQFF.

The chain recombines TRBV6-6 with TRBJ1-2; 7 bases map to TRBD1. Per the germline V gene, CDR1 is MNHNY and CDR2 is SVGAGI (reference sequence). CDR3 size: 13 residues. V lost 10 bases to trimming and J lost 0 bases; unmatched junction nucleotides: 5. The CDR3 spells CATKGAANYGYTF. The CDR3 DNA follows: TGTGCCACCAAGGGGGCAGCTAACTATGGCTACACCTTC.

The rearrangement joins TRBV2 to TRBJ2-7, with 8 bases identical to TRBD2. Unmatched junction bases numbered 11, after V lost 6 bases and J lost 7 bases. Germline CDR1 reads SNHLY; CDR2 reads FYNNEI. There are 14 residues in the CDR3. This CDR3 is CASSPGRGGREQYF. The DNA of the CDR3 is TGTGCCAGCAGCCCCGGACGGGGGGGCCGGGAGCAGTACTTC.

This chain connects TRBV5-5 to TRBJ2-7; the match to TRBD2 covers 10 bases. This CDR3 is built from 16 residues. J lost 0 bases, V lost 0 bases, and 3 bases had no gene match. Germline values: CDR1 SGHKS, CDR2 YYEKEE (reference sequence). CDR3 coding DNA: TGTGCCAGCAGCTTGGCACTAGCGGGAAGCTCCTACGAGCAGTACTTC. Its protein is CASSLALAGSSYEQYF.

The chain employs TRBV2 and TRBJ2-4; a possible D gene is TRBD2 (5 bases). Germline loops: CDR1 SNHLY, CDR2 FYNNEI. The V end was cut by 6 bases, the J end by 6 bases, with 15 bases between. The CDR3 length is 14 residues. DNA for the CDR3: TGTGCCAGCAGGGAGACGACGGGGAGAAACATTCAGTACTTC. Translating it yields CASRETTGRNIQYF.

The chain's CDR3 is CASSTTGGNQPQHF. In nucleotides, the CDR3 is TGTGCCAGCAGTACGACAGGGGGTAATCAGCCCCAGCATTTT. The genes are TRBV6-5 and TRBJ1-5; 9 positions agree with TRBD1. CDR1 MNHEY and CDR2 SVGAGI come from the germline V gene. With 5 bases clipped from V and 4 bases from J, the junction kept 3 bases outside the gene matches. The CDR3 length is 14 residues.